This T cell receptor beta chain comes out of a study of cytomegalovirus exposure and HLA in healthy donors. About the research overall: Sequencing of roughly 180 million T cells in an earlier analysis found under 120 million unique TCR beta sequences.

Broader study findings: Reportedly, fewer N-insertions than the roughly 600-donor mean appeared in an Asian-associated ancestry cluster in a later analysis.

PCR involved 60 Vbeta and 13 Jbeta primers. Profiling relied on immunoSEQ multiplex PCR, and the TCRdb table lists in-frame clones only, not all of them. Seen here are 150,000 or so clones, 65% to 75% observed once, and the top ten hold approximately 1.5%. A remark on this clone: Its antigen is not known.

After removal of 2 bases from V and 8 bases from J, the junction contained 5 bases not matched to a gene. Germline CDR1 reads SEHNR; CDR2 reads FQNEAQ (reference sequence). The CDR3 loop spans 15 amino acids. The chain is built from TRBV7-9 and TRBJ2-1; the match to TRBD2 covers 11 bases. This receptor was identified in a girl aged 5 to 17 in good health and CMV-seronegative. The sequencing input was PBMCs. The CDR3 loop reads CASSLQTSGVDEQFF. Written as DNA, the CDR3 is TGTGCCAGCAGCTTACAGACTAGCGGGGTGGATGAGCAGTTCTTC.